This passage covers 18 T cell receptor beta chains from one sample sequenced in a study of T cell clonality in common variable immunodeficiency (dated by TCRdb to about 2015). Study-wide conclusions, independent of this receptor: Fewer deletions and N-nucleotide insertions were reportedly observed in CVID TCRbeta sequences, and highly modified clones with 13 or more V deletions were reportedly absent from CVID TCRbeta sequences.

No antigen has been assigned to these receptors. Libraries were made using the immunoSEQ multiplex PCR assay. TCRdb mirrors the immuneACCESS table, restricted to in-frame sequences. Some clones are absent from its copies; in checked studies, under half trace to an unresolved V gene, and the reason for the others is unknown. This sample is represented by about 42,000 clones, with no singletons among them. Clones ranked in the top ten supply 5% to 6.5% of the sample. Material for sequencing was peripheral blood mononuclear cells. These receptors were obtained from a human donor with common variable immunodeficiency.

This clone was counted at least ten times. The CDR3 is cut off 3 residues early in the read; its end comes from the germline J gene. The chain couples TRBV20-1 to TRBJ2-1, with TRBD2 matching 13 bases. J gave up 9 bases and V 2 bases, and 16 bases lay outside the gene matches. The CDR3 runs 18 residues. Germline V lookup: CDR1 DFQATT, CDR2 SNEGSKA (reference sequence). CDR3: CSARKISPGLAGITEQFF. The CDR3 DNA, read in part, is TGCAGTGCTAGAAAAATATCTCCGGGACTAGCGGGAATTACTGAG.

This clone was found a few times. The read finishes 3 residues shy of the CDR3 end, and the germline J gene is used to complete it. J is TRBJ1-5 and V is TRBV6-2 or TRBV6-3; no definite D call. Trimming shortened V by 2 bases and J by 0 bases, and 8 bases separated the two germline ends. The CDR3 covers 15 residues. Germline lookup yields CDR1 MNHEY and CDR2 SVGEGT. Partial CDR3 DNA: TGTGCCAGCAGTTACCGGCAGGATAGCAATCAGCCC. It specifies CASSYRQDSNQP. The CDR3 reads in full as CASSYRQDSNQPQHF.

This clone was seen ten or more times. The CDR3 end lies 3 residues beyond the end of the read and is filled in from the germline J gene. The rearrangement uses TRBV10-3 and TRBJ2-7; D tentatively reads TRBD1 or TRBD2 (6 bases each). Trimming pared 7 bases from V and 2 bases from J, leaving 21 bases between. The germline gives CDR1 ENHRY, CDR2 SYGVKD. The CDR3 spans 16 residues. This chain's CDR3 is CAIKGGAAGTTYEQYF. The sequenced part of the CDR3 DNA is TGTGCCATCAAAGGAGGGGCTGCAGGGACAACCTACGAG.

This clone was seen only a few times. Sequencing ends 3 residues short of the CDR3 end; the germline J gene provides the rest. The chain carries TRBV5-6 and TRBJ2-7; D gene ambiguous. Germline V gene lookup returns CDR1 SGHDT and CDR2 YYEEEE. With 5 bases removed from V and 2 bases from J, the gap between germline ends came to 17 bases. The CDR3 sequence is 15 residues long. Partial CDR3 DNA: TGTGCCAGCAGTTCAGGCCTGGGCGAGGCCTACGAG. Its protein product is CASSSGLGEAYE. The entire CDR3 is CASSSGLGEAYEQYF.

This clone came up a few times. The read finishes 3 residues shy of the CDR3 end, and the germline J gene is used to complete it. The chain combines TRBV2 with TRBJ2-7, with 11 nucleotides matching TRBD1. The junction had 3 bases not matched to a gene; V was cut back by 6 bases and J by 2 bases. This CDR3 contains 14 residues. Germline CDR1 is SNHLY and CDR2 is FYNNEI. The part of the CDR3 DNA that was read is TGTGCCAGCAGCCGGGACAGGGGGGCCTACGAG. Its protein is CASSRDRGAYE. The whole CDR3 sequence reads CASSRDRGAYEQYF.

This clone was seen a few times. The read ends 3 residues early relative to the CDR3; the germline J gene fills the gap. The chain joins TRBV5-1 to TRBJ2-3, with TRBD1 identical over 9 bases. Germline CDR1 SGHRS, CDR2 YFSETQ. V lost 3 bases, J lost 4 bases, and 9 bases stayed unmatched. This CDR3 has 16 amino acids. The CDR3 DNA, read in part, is TGCGCCAGCAGCTCAACAGGGGGCTTCACCTCAGATACG. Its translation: CASSSTGGFTSDT. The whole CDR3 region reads CASSSTGGFTSDTQYF.

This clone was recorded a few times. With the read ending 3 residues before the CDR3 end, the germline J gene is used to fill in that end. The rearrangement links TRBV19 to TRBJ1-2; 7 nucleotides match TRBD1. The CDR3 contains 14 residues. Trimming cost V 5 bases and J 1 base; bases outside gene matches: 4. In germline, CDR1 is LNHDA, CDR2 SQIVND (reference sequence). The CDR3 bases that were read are TGTGCCAGTAGTGGGACAGAATATAACTATGGC. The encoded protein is CASSGTEYNYG. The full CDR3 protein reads CASSGTEYNYGYTF.

The CDR3 sequence is CSASPPSPSYEQYF. The CDR3 DNA, read in part, is TGCAGTGCTAGCCCGCCTAGCCCAAGCTACGAG. V gene TRBV20-1 combines with J gene TRBJ2-7; D perhaps matches TRBD2 (5 bases). The read finishes 3 residues shy of the CDR3 end, and the germline J gene is used to complete it. V gave up 3 bases and J gave up 3 bases, with 15 bases separating them. Germline values: CDR1 DFQATT, CDR2 SNEGSKA (reference sequence). The CDR3 runs to 14 residues.

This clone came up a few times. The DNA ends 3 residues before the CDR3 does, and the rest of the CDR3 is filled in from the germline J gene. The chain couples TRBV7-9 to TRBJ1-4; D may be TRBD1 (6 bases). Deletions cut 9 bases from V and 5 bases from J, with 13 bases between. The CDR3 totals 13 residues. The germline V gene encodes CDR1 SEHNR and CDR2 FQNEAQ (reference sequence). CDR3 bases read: TGTGCCAGTCACAGGGAAAAGAATGAAAAA. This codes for CASHREKNEK. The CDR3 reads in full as CASHREKNEKLFF.

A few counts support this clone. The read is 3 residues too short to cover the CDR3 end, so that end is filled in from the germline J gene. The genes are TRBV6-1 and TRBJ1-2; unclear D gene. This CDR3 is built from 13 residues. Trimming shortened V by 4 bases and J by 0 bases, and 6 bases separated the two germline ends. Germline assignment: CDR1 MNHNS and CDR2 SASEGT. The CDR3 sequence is CASSVSANYGYTF. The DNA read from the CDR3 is TGTGCCAGCAGTGTCTCGGCTAACTATGGC.

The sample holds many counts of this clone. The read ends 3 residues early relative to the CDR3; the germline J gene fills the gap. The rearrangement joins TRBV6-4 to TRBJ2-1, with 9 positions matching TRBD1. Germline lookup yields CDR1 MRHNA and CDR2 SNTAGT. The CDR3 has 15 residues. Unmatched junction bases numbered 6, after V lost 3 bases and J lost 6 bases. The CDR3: CASSEWDREVNEQFF. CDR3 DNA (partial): TGTGCCAGCAGTGAATGGGACAGGGAGGTCAATGAG.

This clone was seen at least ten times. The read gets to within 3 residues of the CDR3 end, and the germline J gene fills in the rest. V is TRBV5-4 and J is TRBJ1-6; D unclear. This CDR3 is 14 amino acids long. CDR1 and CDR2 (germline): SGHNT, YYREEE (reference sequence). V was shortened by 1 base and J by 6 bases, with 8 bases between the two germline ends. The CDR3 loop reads CASSLQSVNSPLHF. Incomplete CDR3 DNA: TGTGCCAGCAGCTTGCAGAGCGTTAATTCACCC.

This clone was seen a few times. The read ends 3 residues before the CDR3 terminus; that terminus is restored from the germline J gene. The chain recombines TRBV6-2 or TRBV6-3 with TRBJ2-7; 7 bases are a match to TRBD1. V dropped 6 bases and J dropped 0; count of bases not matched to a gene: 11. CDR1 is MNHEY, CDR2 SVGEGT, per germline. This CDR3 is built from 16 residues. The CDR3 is CASSLTGTAGSYEQYF. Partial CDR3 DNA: TGTGCCAGCAGCTTAACCGGGACAGCAGGCTCCTACGAG.

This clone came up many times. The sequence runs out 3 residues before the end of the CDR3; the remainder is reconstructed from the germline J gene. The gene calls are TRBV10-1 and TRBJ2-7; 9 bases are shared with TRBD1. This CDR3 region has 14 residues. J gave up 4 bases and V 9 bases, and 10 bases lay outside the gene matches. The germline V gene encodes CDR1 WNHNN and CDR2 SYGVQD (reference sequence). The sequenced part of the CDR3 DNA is TGCGCCAGATCTTACAGGGGGCAGGGGTACGAG. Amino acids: CARSYRGQGYE. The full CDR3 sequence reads CARSYRGQGYEQYF.

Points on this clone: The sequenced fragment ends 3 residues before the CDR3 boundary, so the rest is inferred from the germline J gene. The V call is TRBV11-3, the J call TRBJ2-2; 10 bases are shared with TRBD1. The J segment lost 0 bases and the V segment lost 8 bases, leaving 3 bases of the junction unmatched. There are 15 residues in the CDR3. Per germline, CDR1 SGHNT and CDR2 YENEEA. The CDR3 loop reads CASSGQGANTGELFF. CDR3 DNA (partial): TGTGCCAGCTCCGGACAGGGGGCGAACACCGGGGAG.

The CDR3 DNA, read in part, is TGTGCCAGCAGTGATATGGGACAGGGCAATCAGCCC. The encoded protein is CASSDMGQGNQP. From start to end, the CDR3 is CASSDMGQGNQPQHF. The rearrangement links TRBV6-1 to TRBJ1-5; TRBD1 agrees at 8 bases. The read stops 3 residues short of the end of the CDR3; the missing end is completed from the germline J gene. There are 15 residues in the CDR3. V trimming: 3 bases; J trimming: 2 bases; junction bases outside the gene matches: 3. Per the germline V gene, CDR1 is MNHNS and CDR2 is SASEGT.

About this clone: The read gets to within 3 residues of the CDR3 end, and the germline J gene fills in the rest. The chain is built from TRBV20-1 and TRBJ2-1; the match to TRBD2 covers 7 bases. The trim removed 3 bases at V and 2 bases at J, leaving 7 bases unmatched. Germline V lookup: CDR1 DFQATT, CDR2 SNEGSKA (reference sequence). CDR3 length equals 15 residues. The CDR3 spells CSARRGSPTYNEQFF. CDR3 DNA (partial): TGCAGTGCTAGGCGCGGGAGCCCAACCTACAATGAG.

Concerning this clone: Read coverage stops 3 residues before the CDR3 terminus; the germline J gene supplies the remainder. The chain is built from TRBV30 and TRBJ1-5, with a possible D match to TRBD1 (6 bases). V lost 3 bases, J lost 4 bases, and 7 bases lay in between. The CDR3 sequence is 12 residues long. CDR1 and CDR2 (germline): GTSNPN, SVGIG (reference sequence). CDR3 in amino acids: CAWRQGNQPQHF. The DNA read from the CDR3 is TGTGCCTGGAGACAGGGTAATCAGCCC.